These T cell receptor beta chains were read from a single sample in a study of T-cell reconstitution after alpha-beta-depleted transplantation in children. TCRdb reprocessed the PCR reads via MiXCR and lists one record per CDR3 protein. The sample has 100,000 to 120,000 distinct CDR3 sequences; approximately 6.6% are singletons. The sample consisted of PBMCs, mostly from graft donor cells, taken 360 days after TCRalphabeta/CD19-depleted stem cell transplant. The receptor source for this set is a male patient aged 2 to 9 who had a stem cell transplant for acute lymphoblastic leukemia, so the T cells may come from the graft donor. Both conserved end residues are part of each CDR3. Each record gives: D gene, clone size, J gene, V gene, CDR3 protein, CDR3 DNA. The D gene is left open where the match is weak. Size tells how often a clone was seen (once, few, many) or the class of an expanded clone, and some rows leave it out.

d_gene: -; abundance: many; j_gene: TRBJ2-7; v_gene: TRBV5-6; CDR3aa: CASSFGQVYEQYF; CDR3nt: TGTGCCAGCAGCTTCGGGCAGGTTTACGAGCAGTACTTC
d_gene: -; abundance: -; j_gene: TRBJ2-3; v_gene: TRBV7-6; CDR3aa: CASSLSPGDTQYF; CDR3nt: TGTGCCAGCAGCTTATCCCCTGGAGATACGCAGTATTTT
d_gene: -; abundance: -; j_gene: TRBJ1-1; v_gene: TRBV9; CDR3aa: CASSVSGTGNTEAFF; CDR3nt: TGTGCCAGCAGCGTATCCGGGACTGGGAACACTGAAGCTTTCTTT
d_gene: -; abundance: few; j_gene: TRBJ2-2; v_gene: TRBV9; CDR3aa: CASSAYRGELFF; CDR3nt: TGTGCCAGCAGCGCCTACCGCGGGGAGCTGTTTTTT
d_gene: -; abundance: many; j_gene: TRBJ1-1; v_gene: TRBV10-3; CDR3aa: CAISESKGRDTEAFF; CDR3nt: TGTGCCATCAGTGAGTCAAAGGGTCGGGACACTGAAGCTTTCTTT
d_gene: -; abundance: many; j_gene: TRBJ2-3; v_gene: TRBV14; CDR3aa: CASSQGRVDTQYF; CDR3nt: TGTGCCAGCAGCCAAGGCCGCGTCGATACGCAGTATTTT
d_gene: -; abundance: -; j_gene: TRBJ2-6; v_gene: TRBV19; CDR3aa: CASSIGRGSTGANVLTF; CDR3nt: TGTGCCAGTAGTATTGGTCGGGGATCTACTGGGGCCAACGTCCTGACTTTC
d_gene: -; abundance: -; j_gene: TRBJ2-7; v_gene: TRBV9; CDR3aa: CASSVGPKGQSYEQYF; CDR3nt: TGTGCCAGCAGCGTAGGCCCGAAAGGACAGTCCTACGAGCAGTACTTC
d_gene: -; abundance: many; j_gene: TRBJ2-2; v_gene: TRBV13; CDR3aa: CASSLRVDTGELFF; CDR3nt: TGTGCCAGCAGCCTGCGGGTGGACACCGGGGAGCTGTTTTTT
d_gene: -; abundance: -; j_gene: TRBJ1-5; v_gene: TRBV6-4; CDR3aa: CASSDSWGPNQPQHF; CDR3nt: TGTGCCAGCAGTGACTCGTGGGGCCCCAATCAGCCCCAGCATTTT
d_gene: TRBD1; abundance: many; j_gene: TRBJ2-7; v_gene: TRBV6-5; CDR3aa: CASSYDRDRVDYEQYF; CDR3nt: TGTGCCAGCAGTTACGATCGGGACAGGGTTGACTACGAGCAGTACTTC
d_gene: -; abundance: many; j_gene: TRBJ2-1; v_gene: TRBV15; CDR3aa: CATRGYNEQFF; CDR3nt: TGTGCCACCCGAGGGTACAATGAGCAGTTCTTC
d_gene: -; abundance: many; j_gene: TRBJ1-1; v_gene: TRBV20-1; CDR3aa: CSARDWRLGAFF; CDR3nt: TGCAGTGCTAGAGATTGGAGGCTAGGAGCTTTCTTT
d_gene: -; abundance: few; j_gene: TRBJ1-3; v_gene: TRBV30; CDR3aa: CAWTGSGNTIYF; CDR3nt: TGTGCCTGGACAGGGTCTGGAAACACCATATATTTT
d_gene: -; abundance: few; j_gene: TRBJ2-7; v_gene: TRBV4-2; CDR3aa: CASSHRRGDEQYF; CDR3nt: TGTGCCAGCAGCCACCGCCGGGGTGACGAGCAGTACTTC
d_gene: -; abundance: -; j_gene: TRBJ2-1; v_gene: TRBV28; CDR3aa: CASSFSGAGNEQFF; CDR3nt: TGTGCCAGCAGTTTCTCAGGAGCGGGCAATGAGCAGTTCTTC
d_gene: -; abundance: -; j_gene: TRBJ1-5; v_gene: TRBV30; CDR3aa: CALGRRSNQPQHF; CDR3nt: TGTGCCTTGGGAAGAAGGAGCAATCAGCCCCAGCATTTT
d_gene: -; abundance: many; j_gene: TRBJ1-5; v_gene: TRBV24-1; CDR3aa: CATRPGVDSNQPQHF; CDR3nt: TGTGCCACCCGACCGGGCGTCGATAGCAATCAGCCCCAGCATTTT
d_gene: -; abundance: many; j_gene: TRBJ2-1; v_gene: TRBV29-1; CDR3aa: CSAGKSSYNEQFF; CDR3nt: TGCAGCGCCGGCAAGAGCTCCTACAATGAGCAGTTCTTC
d_gene: TRBD1; abundance: -; j_gene: TRBJ2-7; v_gene: TRBV4-2; CDR3aa: CASSQDSGTAAEQYF; CDR3nt: TGTGCCAGCAGCCAAGATTCGGGGACAGCTGCCGAGCAGTACTTC
d_gene: -; abundance: -; j_gene: TRBJ2-7; v_gene: TRBV28; CDR3aa: CASSFLGVDEQYF; CDR3nt: TGTGCCAGCAGTTTTTTAGGGGTCGACGAGCAGTACTTC
d_gene: -; abundance: -; j_gene: TRBJ1-4; v_gene: TRBV3-1; CDR3aa: CASSQDGQGREKLFF; CDR3nt: TGTGCCAGTAGCCAAGATGGGCAGGGAAGGGAAAAACTGTTTTTT
d_gene: -; abundance: many; j_gene: TRBJ1-4; v_gene: TRBV7-9; CDR3aa: CASSWPGLLNEKLFF; CDR3nt: TGTGCCAGCAGCTGGCCGGGACTGCTTAATGAAAAACTGTTTTTT
d_gene: -; abundance: many; j_gene: TRBJ1-2; v_gene: TRBV29-1; CDR3aa: CSVVDRNYGYTF; CDR3nt: TGCAGCGTTGTCGACAGGAACTATGGCTACACCTTC
d_gene: -; abundance: -; j_gene: TRBJ1-6; v_gene: TRBV6-5; CDR3aa: CATGAPSPLHF; CDR3nt: TGTGCCACGGGTGCGCCATCACCCCTCCACTTT
d_gene: -; abundance: -; j_gene: TRBJ2-2; v_gene: TRBV7-9; CDR3aa: CASSATGELFF; CDR3nt: TGTGCCAGCAGCGCGACCGGGGAGCTGTTTTTT
d_gene: TRBD1; abundance: many; j_gene: TRBJ2-4; v_gene: TRBV25-1; CDR3aa: CASGRTGGTKNIQYF; CDR3nt: TGTGCCAGCGGAAGGACAGGGGGGACCAAAAACATTCAGTACTTC
d_gene: -; abundance: many; j_gene: TRBJ2-2; v_gene: TRBV5-1; CDR3aa: CASSLGAGELFF; CDR3nt: TGCGCCAGCAGCTTGGGTGCCGGGGAGCTGTTTTTT
d_gene: -; abundance: few; j_gene: TRBJ2-3; v_gene: TRBV4-3; CDR3aa: CASSLGAAGADTQYF; CDR3nt: TGCGCCAGCTCACTGGGAGCGGCAGGGGCAGATACGCAGTATTTT
d_gene: -; abundance: many; j_gene: TRBJ2-2; v_gene: TRBV20-1; CDR3aa: CSARDSLNTGELFF; CDR3nt: TGCAGTGCGCGGGACAGCTTGAACACCGGGGAGCTGTTTTTT
d_gene: TRBD1; abundance: few; j_gene: TRBJ1-5; v_gene: TRBV10-2; CDR3aa: CASSPGTGNQPQHF; CDR3nt: TGCGCCAGCAGCCCAGGGACAGGGAATCAGCCCCAGCATTTT
d_gene: TRBD2; abundance: -; j_gene: TRBJ2-5; v_gene: TRBV18; CDR3aa: CASSPGLALVETQYF; CDR3nt: TGTGCCAGCTCTCCCGGACTAGCTTTGGTGGAGACCCAGTACTTC
d_gene: -; abundance: many; j_gene: TRBJ2-5; v_gene: TRBV4-3; CDR3aa: CASSQDWISRETQYF; CDR3nt: TGCGCCAGCAGCCAAGATTGGATTTCGCGGGAGACCCAGTACTTC
d_gene: -; abundance: many; j_gene: TRBJ2-7; v_gene: TRBV20-1; CDR3aa: CSARVPRPLHEQYF; CDR3nt: TGCAGTGCTAGAGTCCCTAGGCCTTTACACGAGCAGTACTTC
d_gene: -; abundance: -; j_gene: TRBJ2-3; v_gene: TRBV12-5; CDR3aa: CAGNRVGTDTQYF; CDR3nt: TGTGCTGGGAATAGGGTCGGGACAGATACGCAGTATTTT
d_gene: TRBD1; abundance: many; j_gene: TRBJ2-5; v_gene: TRBV28; CDR3aa: CASSLSWTGEETQYF; CDR3nt: TGTGCCAGCAGTTTAAGCTGGACAGGGGAAGAGACCCAGTACTTC
d_gene: -; abundance: many; j_gene: TRBJ1-5; v_gene: TRBV3-1; CDR3aa: CASSQGPGQSNQPQHF; CDR3nt: TGTGCCAGCAGCCAAGGGCCCGGGCAATCCAATCAGCCCCAGCATTTT
d_gene: -; abundance: -; j_gene: TRBJ2-5; v_gene: TRBV6-1; CDR3aa: CASSEPRAGETQYF; CDR3nt: TGTGCCAGCAGTGAACCTCGGGCTGGGGAGACCCAGTACTTC
d_gene: TRBD1; abundance: -; j_gene: TRBJ2-7; v_gene: TRBV12-3/TRBV12-4; CDR3aa: CASSFKVTGASSYEQYF; CDR3nt: TGTGCCAGCAGTTTTAAGGTGACAGGGGCCAGCTCCTACGAGCAGTACTTC
d_gene: -; abundance: many; j_gene: TRBJ2-4; v_gene: TRBV14; CDR3aa: CASSQPGRNIQYF; CDR3nt: TGTGCCAGCAGCCAACCAGGGAGGAACATTCAGTACTTC
d_gene: -; abundance: few; j_gene: TRBJ2-7; v_gene: TRBV27; CDR3aa: CASSPGTREQYF; CDR3nt: TGTGCCAGCAGTCCCGGGACTCGGGAGCAGTACTTC
d_gene: -; abundance: few; j_gene: TRBJ2-1; v_gene: TRBV15; CDR3aa: CATSRGTNEGRLREQFF; CDR3nt: TGTGCCACCAGCAGAGGAACTAACGAAGGCCGACTTAGAGAGCAGTTCTTC
d_gene: TRBD1; abundance: few; j_gene: TRBJ2-3; v_gene: TRBV7-6; CDR3aa: CASSGSGQGWKTQYF; CDR3nt: TGTGCCAGCAGCGGGTCCGGACAGGGGTGGAAAACGCAGTATTTT
d_gene: -; abundance: -; j_gene: TRBJ2-1; v_gene: TRBV5-1; CDR3aa: CASSWGAARTTPYNEQFF; CDR3nt: TGCGCCAGCAGCTGGGGGGCGGCACGAACAACCCCCTACAATGAGCAGTTCTTC
d_gene: TRBD2; abundance: -; j_gene: TRBJ2-2; v_gene: TRBV5-4; CDR3aa: CASSSWTSGTEELFF; CDR3nt: TGTGCCAGCAGTTCATGGACTAGCGGGACGGAGGAGCTGTTTTTT
d_gene: -; abundance: -; j_gene: TRBJ2-1; v_gene: TRBV10-1; CDR3aa: CASSFASYNEQFF; CDR3nt: TGCGCCAGCAGCTTCGCGTCCTACAATGAGCAGTTCTTC
d_gene: -; abundance: -; j_gene: TRBJ1-3; v_gene: TRBV5-5; CDR3aa: CASSQQGGNTIYF; CDR3nt: TGTGCCAGCAGCCAACAGGGTGGAAACACCATATATTTT